This is a list of T cell receptor beta chains from one sample in a study of shared T cell receptors in the human thymus. Measured with immunoSEQ multiplex PCR; TCRdb has only the in-frame clones, and not every one. The top ten hold 0.015% to 0.02% of the sample, which has about 380,000 clones, 85% to 95% seen once. The sequencing input was thymocytes. The receptors here all came from a human donor. Each CDR3 is given with its conserved first and last residue. The order of the fields is D gene, J gene, V gene, clone size, CDR3 DNA, CDR3 protein. A D gene is named only where the DNA matches it firmly. Size is stated for part of the rows, as once, few or many counts, or as a class when the clone is expanded.

-,TRBJ2-1,TRBV4-1,once,TGCGCCAGCAGCCCCAAGCTCTTGAGATGTGAGCAGTTCTTC,CASSPKLLRCEQFF
-,TRBJ1-2,TRBV25-1,-,TGTGCCAGCAAGACAGGTCCGGGCTACACCTTC,CASKTGPGYTF
TRBD1,TRBJ2-7,TRBV7-2,-,TGTGCCAGCAGCTTAGGGGCGGACAGGGCCCACTACGAGCAGTACTTC,CASSLGADRAHYEQYF
TRBD1,TRBJ2-3,TRBV19,once,TGTGCCAGTAAGAAGAGACAGGGGGCTCCGCGACAGTATTTT,CASKKRQGAPRQYF
TRBD2,TRBJ2-3,TRBV28,once,TGTGCCAGCAGTTTCCAGGGACTAGCGGGAGGGGGGCCAGATACGCAGTATTTT,CASSFQGLAGGGPDTQYF
TRBD1,TRBJ1-5,TRBV28,once,TGTGCCAGCAGTTTGGACAGGGGTAGTCGCAATCAGCCCCAGCATTTT,CASSLDRGSRNQPQHF
-,TRBJ2-1,TRBV21-1,once,TGTGCCATCGACACTAGCGGGAAGAGACCCAATGAGCAGTTCTTC,CAIDTSGKRPNEQFF
-,TRBJ1-2,TRBV7-9,once,TGTGCCAGCAGCTTATACAGGTTGCATGGCTACACCTTC,CASSLYRLHGYTF
TRBD1,TRBJ2-2,TRBV4-1,-,TGCGCCAGCAGCCAGGGGGACAGGGTGTTCACCGGGGAGCTGTTTTTT,CASSQGDRVFTGELFF
-,TRBJ2-3,TRBV7-8,-,TGTGCCAGCACCCGCCCCCCATGGGAAGATACGCAGTATTTT,CASTRPPWEDTQYF
TRBD1,TRBJ1-4,TRBV9,-,TGTGCCAGCAGCGCCGACAGGGTCAATGAAAAACTGTTTTTT,CASSADRVNEKLFF
TRBD2,TRBJ2-1,TRBV7-8,-,TGTGCCAGCAGCTCAGGGACTAGTCACATCTCTGAGCAGTTCTTC,CASSSGTSHISEQFF
TRBD2,TRBJ2-1,TRBV14,-,TGTGCCAGCAGCCAAGCCCGGCGGGAGGAAAAGCCAAATTACAATGAGCAGTTCTTC,CASSQARREEKPNYNEQFF
TRBD1,TRBJ2-7,TRBV27,-,TGTGCCAGCAGTTTGGGGCAGGGGGCACGCGAGCAGTACTTC,CASSLGQGAREQYF
TRBD2,TRBJ2-1,TRBV7-9,-,TGTGCCAGCAGTAGACAGATAGCGGGGGTCCCGGGCAATGAGCAGTTCTTC,CASSRQIAGVPGNEQFF
TRBD2,TRBJ2-5,TRBV7-6,-,TGTGCCAGCAGCTTAGCGACCGGGACTAGCGGGAGCTTGGAGACCCAGTACTTC,CASSLATGTSGSLETQYF
-,TRBJ2-1,TRBV20-1,-,TGCAGTGCTAGGGCCGACAATGAGCAGTTCTTC,CSARADNEQFF
-,TRBJ1-1,TRBV15,-,TGTGCCACCAGTAATCCGAGGGGGGGTTATACTGAAGCTTTCTTT,CATSNPRGGYTEAFF
-,TRBJ1-5,TRBV5-6,once,TGTGCCAGCAGCTTGTCCGGGCAGGGAGGCCAGCATTTT,CASSLSGQGGQHF
-,TRBJ1-4,TRBV4-1,-,TGCGCCAGCAGTCAAAATGAAAAACTGTTTTTT,CASSQNEKLFF
TRBD1,TRBJ2-7,TRBV27,-,TGTGCCAGCAGGTACACGGGACAGGGGGCCTCCGAGCAGTACTTC,CASRYTGQGASEQYF
-,TRBJ2-5,TRBV11-2,-,TGTGCCAGCAGCTTATATCATTGGAGGGGCAACCAAGAGACCCAGTACTTC,CASSLYHWRGNQETQYF
-,TRBJ2-5,TRBV25-1,-,TGTGCCAGCAGTGATAGCACGTCAAGGGAGACCCAGTACTTC,CASSDSTSRETQYF
TRBD1,TRBJ1-1,TRBV15,-,TGTGCCACCAGCATAACGACACCCCGGGACAGGCCTTTCTTT,CATSITTPRDRPFF
TRBD1,TRBJ1-2,TRBV4-3,once,TGCGCCAGCAGCCAACTCAGGACAGGGTACGGCTACACCTTC,CASSQLRTGYGYTF
TRBD2,TRBJ2-2,TRBV30,-,TGTGCCTGGACGGGACTAGCAACCTCCTTCGCGAACACCGGGGAGCTGTTTTTT,CAWTGLATSFANTGELFF